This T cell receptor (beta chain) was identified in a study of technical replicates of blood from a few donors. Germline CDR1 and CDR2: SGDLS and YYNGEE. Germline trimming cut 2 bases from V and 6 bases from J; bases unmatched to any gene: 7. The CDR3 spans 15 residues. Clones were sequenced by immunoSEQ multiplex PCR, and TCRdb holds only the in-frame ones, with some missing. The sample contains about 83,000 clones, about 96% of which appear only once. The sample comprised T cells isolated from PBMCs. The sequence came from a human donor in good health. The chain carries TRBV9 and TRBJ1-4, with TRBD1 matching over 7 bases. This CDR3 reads CASSVTRQGHEKLFF. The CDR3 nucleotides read TGTGCCAGCAGCGTTACCAGACAGGGCCATGAAAAACTGTTTTTT.